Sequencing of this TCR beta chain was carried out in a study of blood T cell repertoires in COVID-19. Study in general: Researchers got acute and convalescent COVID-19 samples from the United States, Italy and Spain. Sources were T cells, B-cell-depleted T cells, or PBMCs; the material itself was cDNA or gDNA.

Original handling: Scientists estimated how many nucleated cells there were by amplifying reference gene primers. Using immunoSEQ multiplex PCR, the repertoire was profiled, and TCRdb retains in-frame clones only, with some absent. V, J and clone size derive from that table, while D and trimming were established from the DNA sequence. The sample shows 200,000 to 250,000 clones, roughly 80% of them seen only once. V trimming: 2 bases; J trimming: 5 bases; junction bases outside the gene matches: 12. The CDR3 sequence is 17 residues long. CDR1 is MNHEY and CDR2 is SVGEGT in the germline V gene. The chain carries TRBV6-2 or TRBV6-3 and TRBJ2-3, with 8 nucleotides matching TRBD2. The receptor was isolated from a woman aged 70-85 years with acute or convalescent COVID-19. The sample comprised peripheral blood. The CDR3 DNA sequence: TGTGCCAGCAGTTACGTTAGCGGGGCTTCGAAGGGAGATACGCAGTATTTT. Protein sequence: CASSYVSGASKGDTQYF.